The 29 T cell receptor beta chains in this list originate from one sample, sequenced in a study of blood T cells in healthy people across ages. A second PCR of roughly 6 to 12 cycles used a sample-barcoded 5' primer and a J-beta primer mix. TCRdb used MiXCR to reprocess the 5' RACE reads, holding one entry per CDR3 protein. The profile shows around 1,700,000 distinct CDR3 sequences, 28% of them singletons. What was sequenced was blood. The receptor source for this set is a woman aged 25 to 45 in good health.

On this clonotype itself: A much larger clonotype is one base distant, so this may be a read error. The chain joins TRBV2 to TRBJ2-6, with a tentative D call TRBD1 (5 bases). Germline V gene lookup returns CDR1 SNHLY and CDR2 FYNNEI. The CDR3 spans 15 residues. Trimming left V 7 bases short and J 2 bases short, with 12 bases between. This CDR3 reads CASISQGPGANVLTF. The CDR3 DNA sequence: TGTGCCAGCATTTCCCAGGGCCCTGGGGCCAACGTCCTGACTTTC.

In its sample, this clonotype was seen once. Given a much more abundant clone one base away, this may be a read error. The chain uses TRBV29-1 and TRBJ2-1; 10 bases are a match to TRBD2. The end of the DNA fits TRBJ2-7 better, so the J call may be wrong. The CDR3 runs to 14 residues. The germline V gene encodes CDR1 SQVTM and CDR2 ANQGSEA. The CDR3 DNA sequence: TGCAGCGTTGAAGCTAGCGGGAGTTACAATGAGCAGTACTTC. Its protein is CSVEASGSYNEQYF.

The CDR3 spells CASSDRDRAGNEQYF. As DNA, the CDR3 is TGTGCCAGCAGCGACCGGGACAGGGCAGGCAACGAGCAGTACTTC. The chain links TRBV14 to TRBJ2-7, with 9 positions matching TRBD1. Germline V CDR1 and CDR2: SGHDN, FVKESK. The CDR3 is made up of 15 amino acids. V lost 5 bases and J lost 5; bases outside the gene matches: 10.

This clonotype was recorded a few times. The chain combines TRBV29-1 with TRBJ2-1, with D unclear. V was clipped by 7 bases and J by 5 bases, with 15 bases between them. The CDR3 has 13 residues. The germline CDR1 and CDR2 sequences are SQVTM and ANQGSEA. CDR3 in amino acids: CSAAYQKNNEQFF. The CDR3 region has the DNA TGCAGCGCCGCCTACCAGAAAAACAATGAGCAGTTCTTC.

The chain has TRBV11-2 and TRBJ2-4, with 7 bases lining up with TRBD1. The end of the DNA is better explained by TRBJ2-7, so the J call may be wrong. CDR3 length: 13 residues. Germline lookup yields CDR1 SGHAT and CDR2 FQNNGV. The CDR3, as DNA: TGTGCCAGCAGATCCACCGCAGGGGGCGAGCAGTACTTC. Translating it yields CASRSTAGGEQYF.

In this sample, this clonotype turned up a few times. This chain uses TRBV3-1 with TRBJ2-6; D remains ambiguous. V lost 6 bases, J lost 1 base, and 13 bases lay in between. Germline CDR1 reads LGHDT; CDR2 reads YNNKEL (reference sequence). This CDR3 region has 16 residues. The CDR3 DNA follows: TGTGCCAGCAGTCCCCCCTTAGCTTCTGGGGCCAACGTCCTGACTTTC. Translation gives CASSPPLASGANVLTF. Full variable domain (rest looked up from reference TRBV3-1 and TRBJ2-6): DTAVSQTPKYLVTQMGNDKSIKCEQNLGHDTMYWYKQDSKKFLKIMFSYNNKELIINETVPNRFSPKSPDKAHLNLHINSLELGDSAVYFCASSPPLASGANVLTFGAGSRLTVL.

This clonotype was seen at least ten times. The chain employs TRBV7-2 and TRBJ1-2; D possibly corresponds to TRBD1 (5 bases). V was trimmed by 6 bases and J by 8 bases, leaving 13 bases between them. This CDR3 comprises 12 residues. Germline V gives CDR1 SGHTA, CDR2 FQGNSA. The CDR3 DNA reads TGTGCCAGCAGGGGGCTGGCATGGGGCTACACCTTC. Its protein is CASRGLAWGYTF.

This clonotype has a count of ten or more. The chain links TRBV24-1 to TRBJ2-1, with 8 bases that match TRBD1. The V segment lost 5 bases and the J segment 12 bases; nucleotides outside the gene matches: 17. The germline CDR1 and CDR2 sequences are KGHDR and SFDVKD. CDR3 length: 16 residues. The CDR3 sequence is CATSALGGQETFGQFF. In nucleotides, the CDR3 is TGTGCCACCAGTGCCCTGGGGGGACAGGAAACCTTCGGGCAGTTCTTC.

This clonotype was seen only a few times. The chain carries TRBV4-3 and TRBJ2-3; TRBD1 matches at 9 bases. CDR1 and CDR2 from the germline V gene are LGHNA and YSLEER. The CDR3 contains 14 residues. V was clipped by 3 bases and J by 4 bases; unmatched bases: 2. CDR3 in amino acids: CASSQRQGADTQYF. The CDR3 bases are TGCGCCAGCAGCCAGAGACAGGGGGCAGATACGCAGTATTTT.

A few counts support this clonotype. This rearrangement joins TRBV6-4 to TRBJ2-2, with D possibly TRBD2 on 5 matching bases. The CDR3 contains 14 residues. The germline V gene has CDR1 MRHNA and CDR2 SNTAGT. V shed 6 bases and J shed 2 bases, with 10 bases lying between them. CDR3 region: CASSGNRNTGELFF. The CDR3, as DNA: TGTGCCAGCAGCGGGAACAGAAACACCGGGGAGCTGTTTTTT.

The rearrangement uses TRBV10-3 and TRBJ2-1, with 7 positions matching TRBD1. Per the germline V gene, CDR1 is ENHRY and CDR2 is SYGVKD. The CDR3 loop spans 14 amino acids. The V and J ends lost 4 bases and 9 bases, in that order; junction bases with no gene match: 9. As DNA, the CDR3 is TGTGCCATCAGTGTTTATGGGACAGAGGGTGAGCAGTTCTTC. Its protein product is CAISVYGTEGEQFF.

Worth noting for this clonotype: A read error is possible here, since a much larger clone lies one base away. The chain couples TRBV24-1 to TRBJ2-7, with D perhaps matching TRBD1 or TRBD2 (5 bases each). Germline-derived CDR1 and CDR2 are KGHDR and SFDVKD. CDR3 length: 16 amino acids. Trimming took off 5 bases at V and 10 bases at J, with 26 bases between the two ends. The CDR3 here is CATSALRGTLQEAQYF. CDR3 nucleotide sequence: TGTGCCACCAGTGCCCTCCGGGGCACCTTACAAGAGGCCCAGTACTTC.

This chain links TRBV18 with TRBJ1-5, with 8 bases lining up with TRBD1. From germline, CDR1 is KGHSH and CDR2 LQKENI. Trimming took 2 bases from V and 5 from J; bases not matched to a gene: 8. This CDR3 is 16 amino acids long. The CDR3 sequence: CASSPGTGLRYQPQHF. The CDR3 DNA follows: TGTGCCAGCTCACCAGGGACAGGTCTTCGATATCAGCCCCAGCATTTT.

This clonotype was counted a few times. The rearrangement uses TRBV14 and TRBJ2-7; 8 bases map to TRBD2. The CDR3 sequence is 15 residues long. The germline CDR1 and CDR2 sequences are SGHDN and FVKESK. V lost 1 base and J lost 1; bases outside the gene matches: 3. The CDR3 region has the DNA TGTGCCAGCAGCCAAGGACTAGCGCTTTCCTACGAGCAGTACTTC. Amino acid sequence: CASSQGLALSYEQYF.

This clonotype was recorded a few times. The chain uses TRBV7-9 and TRBJ2-7; 7 positions agree with TRBD1. From germline, CDR1 is SEHNR and CDR2 FQNEAQ (reference sequence). CDR3 length: 14 residues. With 5 bases clipped from V and 3 bases from J, the junction kept 7 bases outside the gene matches. This chain's CDR3 is CASSPQGSFYEQYF. The DNA of the CDR3 is TGTGCCAGCAGCCCACAGGGGTCGTTCTACGAGCAGTACTTC.

This clonotype was seen just once. The germline gene is not matched at one end of the junction; a read error may be the cause. The chain is built from TRBV5-1 and TRBJ2-7; D not resolved. The germline CDR1 and CDR2 sequences are SGHRS and YFSETQ. The CDR3 is 11 residues long. The CDR3 here is CAGSLGNEQYF. The CDR3, as DNA: TGCGCCGGCAGCTTGGGTAACGAGCAGTACTTC.

CDR3 region: CAWRGRLTQETQYF. For the CDR3, the DNA is TGTGCCTGGAGGGGGCGACTTACCCAAGAGACCCAGTACTTC. The genes are TRBV30 and TRBJ2-5, with D tentatively TRBD1 (5 bases). The CDR3 consists of 14 residues. Trimming pared 3 bases from V and 1 base from J, leaving 12 bases between. The germline V gene has CDR1 GTSNPN and CDR2 SVGIG (reference sequence).

This clonotype was seen a handful of times. The chain has TRBV3-1 and TRBJ2-4, with TRBD2 as a possible D gene (5 bases). The CDR3 totals 17 residues. Trimming pared 1 base from V and 0 bases from J, leaving 13 bases between. Germline V gene data show CDR1 as LGHDT and CDR2 as YNNKEL (reference sequence). This chain's CDR3 is CASSQAGLLLAKNIQYF. The DNA for the CDR3 is TGTGCCAGCAGCCAAGCTGGACTCCTACTAGCCAAAAACATTCAGTACTTC.

The V call is TRBV4-1, the J call TRBJ1-6, with unresolved D. The V gene's germline CDR1 is MGHRA and CDR2 YSYEKL. Trimming shortened V by 3 bases and J by 10 bases, and 16 bases separated the two germline ends. CDR3 size: 15 residues. The CDR3 DNA reads TGCGCCAGCAGCCAGGCTGCCCCTAAGGGATCACCCCTCCACTTT. As protein: CASSQAAPKGSPLHF.

This clonotype was detected many times. This rearrangement joins TRBV28 to TRBJ2-1, with 7 positions matching TRBD2. The V segment lost 3 bases and the J segment 4 bases; nucleotides outside the gene matches: 3. Per the germline V gene, CDR1 is MDHEN and CDR2 is SYDVKM. The CDR3 consists of 14 residues. CDR3 protein: CASSLGGRYNEQFF. DNA of the CDR3: TGTGCCAGCAGTTTGGGGGGGAGGTACAATGAGCAGTTCTTC. The whole variable domain, remainder taken from reference TRBV28 and TRBJ2-1, is DVKVTQSSRYLVKRTGEKVFLECVQDMDHENMFWYRQDPGLGLRLIYFSYDVKMKEKGDIPEGYSVSREKKERFSLILESASTNQTSMYLCASSLGGRYNEQFFGPGTRLTVL.

The chain joins TRBV20-1 to TRBJ2-7; TRBD2 aligns across 10 bases. The V segment lost 4 bases and the J segment 4 bases; nucleotides outside the gene matches: 4. Germline V gene sequence: CDR1 DFQATT, CDR2 SNEGSKA (reference sequence). This CDR3 has 13 amino acids. The CDR3 protein is CSATPSGRYEQYF. For the CDR3, the DNA is TGCAGTGCTACCCCTAGCGGGAGATACGAGCAGTACTTC.

This clonotype was seen more than once but under ten times. The V gene is TRBV20-1, the J gene TRBJ2-7; TRBD2 is a possible D gene (6 bases). This CDR3 is 16 amino acids long. The germline V gene has CDR1 DFQATT and CDR2 SNEGSKA (reference sequence). Trimming removed 0 bases at V and 4 bases at J, with 19 bases between. The CDR3 DNA reads TGCAGTGCTAGAGAGGGGCCCGTAGCGGCCAAGTACGAGCAGTACTTC. This gives the protein CSAREGPVAAKYEQYF.

This clonotype was observed at least ten times. This sequence joins TRBV29-1 and TRBJ2-7; 12 bases align to TRBD2. Germline CDR1 is SQVTM and CDR2 is ANQGSEA. The length of the CDR3 is 17 residues. Trimming cost V 4 bases and J 1 base; bases outside gene matches: 11. This CDR3 reads CSVVETSGSDESYEQYF. CDR3 DNA: TGCAGCGTTGTTGAGACTAGCGGGAGCGATGAGTCCTACGAGCAGTACTTC.

Worth noting for this clonotype: A much larger clonotype is one base distant, so this may be a read error. The CDR3 reads CASCESGTGGYNEQFF. The CDR3, as DNA: TGTGCCAGCTGCGAATCCGGGACAGGGGGCTACAATGAGCAGTTCTTC. V and J are TRBV7-9 and TRBJ2-1, with 11 bases lining up with TRBD1. J was trimmed by 3 bases and V by 8 bases; bases with no gene match: 9. The CDR3 is 16 amino acids. Looked up from germline, CDR1 is SEHNR and CDR2 is FQNEAQ (reference sequence).

This clonotype was counted many times. The chain employs TRBV7-3 and TRBJ2-1; TRBD1 matches 8 bases. The CDR3 loop spans 16 amino acids. Trimming removed 6 bases from V and 7 bases from J; junction bases left unmatched: 14. CDR1 and CDR2 (germline): SGHTA, FQGTGA. The DNA of the CDR3 is TGTGCCAGCAGTCGCGCTCGACAGGGGCTTGGGAATGAGCAGTTCTTC. Amino acids: CASSRARQGLGNEQFF.

The chain recombines TRBV7-9 with TRBJ2-7, with TRBD2 identical over 7 bases. The CDR3 totals 13 residues. Per germline, CDR1 SEHNR and CDR2 FQNEAQ (reference sequence). J lost 3 bases, V lost 5 bases, and 4 bases had no gene match. CDR3 loop: CASSAGDFYEQYF. The CDR3 DNA reads as TGTGCCAGCAGCGCGGGGGACTTCTACGAGCAGTACTTC.

This clonotype was counted at least ten times. The chain employs TRBV29-1 and TRBJ2-5; D is uncertain. The V end was cut by 7 bases, the J end by 0 bases, with 9 bases between. The germline gives CDR1 SQVTM, CDR2 ANQGSEA. The CDR3 totals 12 residues. Here the CDR3 DNA reads TGCAGCGGCAGACGGAACCAAGAGACCCAGTACTTC. This codes for CSGRRNQETQYF.

The sample holds a few counts of this clonotype. The CDR3 sequence: CASSSTRGNYNEQFF. The CDR3 region has the DNA TGTGCCAGCAGCTCCACCCGGGGTAACTACAATGAGCAGTTCTTC. The chain carries TRBV7-3 and TRBJ2-1, with a possible D match to TRBD2 (5 bases). Trimming cost V 4 bases and J 3 bases, with 13 bases left between them. The CDR3 consists of 15 residues. CDR1 is SGHTA, CDR2 FQGTGA, per germline.

This clonotype was seen only a few times. The chain carries TRBV7-2 and TRBJ2-3, with D tentatively TRBD1 (5 bases). This CDR3 region has 14 residues. Germline values: CDR1 SGHTA, CDR2 FQGNSA. Trimming left V 6 bases short and J 2 bases short, with 12 bases between. The CDR3 DNA follows: TGTGCCAGCAGGGCCAGGGTTCTCACAGATACGCAGTATTTT. It yields the protein CASRARVLTDTQYF.